Presented here are 17 T cell receptor beta chains from one specimen sequenced in a study of siplizumab effects on memory and regulatory T cells. Here immunoSEQ multiplex PCR was the method, and the copy in TCRdb shows in-frame clones only, minus some. The sample comprises 60,000 or so clones, approximately 93% of which are singletons, and 38% rests with the top ten. Source material: CD8+ T cells sorted from blood. Receptors originate from a human donor in good health.

The CDR3 spells CASSSPTSGRDRSYNEQFF. As DNA, the CDR3 is TGTGCCAGCAGCTCCCCTACTAGCGGGAGGGACCGGTCCTACAATGAGCAGTTCTTC. The chain carries TRBV11-2 and TRBJ2-1, with 13 bases lining up with TRBD2. CDR1 and CDR2 from the germline V gene are SGHAT and FQNNGV. J was trimmed by 1 base and V by 4 bases; bases with no gene match: 10. There are 19 residues in the CDR3.

CDR3 sequence reads: CASSVQGAYEQYF. The CDR3 coding sequence is TGTGCCAGCAGCGTACAGGGGGCTTACGAGCAGTACTTC. The chain joins TRBV9 to TRBJ2-7; 8 nucleotides align to TRBD1. CDR1 is SGDLS and CDR2 is YYNGEE in the germline V gene. Germline trimming cut 1 base from V and 4 bases from J; bases unmatched to any gene: 1. The CDR3 contains 13 residues.

About this clone itself: At the DNA level, this CDR3 is encoded by other sequences in the same sample as well. This chain joins TRBV30 and TRBJ1-2; tentatively, D is TRBD1 (6 bases). Trimming took 2 bases from V and 2 from J, leaving 6 bases between them. The CDR3 length is 12 residues. Germline V gene data show CDR1 as GTSNPN and CDR2 as SVGIG (reference sequence). The chain's CDR3 is CAWSTGNYGYTF. CDR3 bases: TGTGCCTGGAGTACAGGGAACTATGGCTACACCTTC.

Written as DNA, the CDR3 is TGCGCCAGCGTCGGGAGCGGGTCTTACAATGAGCAGTTCTTC. The encoded protein is CASVGSGSYNEQFF. The chain links TRBV5-1 to TRBJ2-1; D perhaps matches TRBD2 (6 bases). Germline values: CDR1 SGHRS, CDR2 YFSETQ. Trimming took 7 bases from V and 4 from J, leaving 15 bases between them. This CDR3 comprises 14 residues.

The CDR3, as DNA: TGTGCCATCAGTGAGGGGACTAGCCCGGAGACCCAGTACTTC. Translating it yields CAISEGTSPETQYF. The gene calls are TRBV10-3 and TRBJ2-5, with 9 bases fitting TRBD2. From germline, CDR1 is ENHRY and CDR2 SYGVKD. Trimming cost V 2 bases and J 5 bases; bases outside gene matches: 3. The CDR3 length is 14 residues.

This chain uses TRBV7-6 with TRBJ2-1; no clear D gene. CDR1 and CDR2 (germline): SGHVS, FNYEAQ. Trimming removed 2 bases from V and 0 bases from J, with 11 bases in between. This CDR3 spans 16 amino acids. The CDR3 DNA reads TGTGCCAGCAGCTTAAGAGCCGCGGTCTCCTACAATGAGCAGTTCTTC. Encoded protein: CASSLRAAVSYNEQFF.

In DNA form, the CDR3 reads TGTGCCACCAGCACCGGGGCGACAGAGGGACAGCCCCAGCATTTT. Protein: CATSTGATEGQPQHF. The chain has TRBV15 and TRBJ1-5, with D perhaps TRBD1 (5 bases). The ends were cut back, 4 bases at V and 7 bases at J, with 17 bases in the middle. The CDR3 consists of 15 residues. CDR1 and CDR2 (germline): LNHNV, YYDKDF (reference sequence).

The rearrangement joins TRBV2 to TRBJ2-3; D is undetermined. The CDR3 runs 15 residues. The germline V gene encodes CDR1 SNHLY and CDR2 FYNNEI. Trimming took off 8 bases at V and 0 bases at J, with 15 bases between the two ends. The CDR3 region is CASLLIWQSTDTQYF. CDR3 coding DNA: TGTGCCAGCCTCCTAATCTGGCAAAGCACAGATACGCAGTATTTT.

The genes are TRBV30 and TRBJ2-2; D uncertain. CDR1 and CDR2 (germline): GTSNPN, SVGIG (reference sequence). The V end lost 3 bases, the J end lost 5 bases, and 7 bases lay between the germline ends. The CDR3 has 12 amino acids. Written as DNA, the CDR3 is TGTGCCTGGAGCTCCCCGACCGGGGAGCTGTTTTTT. This sequence encodes CAWSSPTGELFF.

Concerning this clone: The same CDR3 is also encoded by other DNA sequences in this sample. This sequence joins TRBV14 and TRBJ1-1; 7 bases line up with TRBD1. V lost 6 bases to trimming and J lost 0 bases; unmatched junction nucleotides: 19. This CDR3 has 19 residues. Looked up from germline, CDR1 is SGHDN and CDR2 is FVKESK. The CDR3 is CASSPTFYDRDHLNTEAFF. CDR3 nucleotides: TGTGCCAGCAGTCCTACGTTCTATGACAGGGACCATTTGAACACTGAAGCTTTCTTT.

This clone was recorded once. This chain links TRBV30 with TRBJ1-1; possible D gene TRBD1, 5 bases. Looked up from germline, CDR1 is GTSNPN and CDR2 is SVGIG (reference sequence). V was clipped by 8 bases and J by 1 base, with 11 bases between them. The CDR3 contains 12 residues. This CDR3 is CATLGGNTEAFF. DNA of the CDR3: TGTGCCACGCTGGGGGGGAACACTGAAGCTTTCTTT.

This chain links TRBV25-1 with TRBJ1-1; D is unresolved. The CDR3 has 12 residues. Trimming shortened V by 1 base and J by 5 bases, and 5 bases separated the two germline ends. Germline V CDR1 and CDR2: MGHDK, SYGVNS. The CDR3 reads CASSESGTEAFF. The CDR3 DNA sequence: TGTGCCAGCAGTGAATCGGGGACTGAAGCTTTCTTT.

The chain joins TRBV4-3 to TRBJ2-4; D perhaps matches TRBD2 (6 bases). The V end was cut by 3 bases, the J end by 0 bases, with 9 bases between. The CDR3 has 15 residues. The germline V gene has CDR1 LGHNA and CDR2 YSLEER. CDR3 protein: CASSQGGLAKNIQYF. The DNA of the CDR3 is TGCGCCAGCAGCCAGGGGGGATTAGCCAAAAACATTCAGTACTTC.

The chain combines TRBV13 with TRBJ2-5; 13 bases line up with TRBD2. Per the germline V gene, CDR1 is PRHDT and CDR2 is FYEKMQ (reference sequence). CDR3 size: 15 residues. After removal of 5 bases from V and 5 bases from J, the junction contained 5 bases not matched to a gene. The CDR3 sequence is CASSPGLAGVETQYF. As DNA, the CDR3 is TGTGCCAGCAGCCCCGGACTAGCGGGAGTGGAGACCCAGTACTTC.

This clone was found once. The J gene is TRBJ2-3, the V gene TRBV10-1; D remains ambiguous. V gave up 6 bases and J gave up 3 bases, with 4 bases separating them. The CDR3 spans 11 residues. The germline V gene has CDR1 WNHNN and CDR2 SYGVQD (reference sequence). CDR3 bases: TGCGCCAGCAGAAAGACAGATACGCAGTATTTT. This translates into CASRKTDTQYF.

The CDR3 nucleotides read TGTGCCAGCAGTGAGGACCTCTCCTACGAGCAGTACTTC. Protein sequence: CASSEDLSYEQYF. The rearrangement joins TRBV2 to TRBJ2-7; D unresolved. Trimming left V 3 bases short and J 0 bases short, with 6 bases between. Germline CDR1 SNHLY, CDR2 FYNNEI. This CDR3 comprises 13 residues. The whole variable domain, filled in from reference TRBV2 and TRBJ2-7, reads EPEVTQTPSHQVTQMGQEVILRCVPISNHLYFYWYRQILGQKVEFLVSFYNNEISEKSEIFDDQFSVERPDGSNFTLKIRSTKLEDSAMYFCASSEDLSYEQYFGPGTRLTVT.

In its sample, this clone was seen once. The chain uses TRBV27 and TRBJ1-5; D may be TRBD1 (6 bases). This CDR3 comprises 16 residues. V lost 5 bases and J lost 3, with 17 bases in between. In germline, CDR1 is MNHEY, CDR2 SMNVEV (reference sequence). The CDR3 sequence is CASSPQGSYTNQPQHF. The DNA for the CDR3 is TGTGCCAGCAGTCCACAGGGCTCTTACACCAATCAGCCCCAGCATTTT.